Presented here are 32 T cell receptor beta chains from one specimen sequenced in a study of T cells in Graves' hyperthyroidism and ophthalmopathy. RNA transcripts were the template for amplifying TCR beta CDR3 regions. The HTBI set primed first-round TCR CDR3 RT-PCR. MiXCR, run by TCRdb on the multiplex PCR reads, gives a single entry per CDR3 protein. The sample carries hundreds of thousands of distinct CDR3 sequences, over 35% recorded once. Sequencing was carried out using blood. The receptors originated from a man aged 18 to 29 with Graves' hyperthyroidism.

This clonotype was seen a few times. One junction end disagrees with the germline gene, perhaps due to a read error. The rearrangement uses TRBV7-9 and TRBJ1-1; perhaps TRBD1 as D (5 bases). The CDR3 is 13 amino acids. CDR1 is SEHNR and CDR2 is FQNEAQ in the germline V gene (reference sequence). The CDR3: CASSWRGGAEALF. For the CDR3, the DNA is TGTGCCAGCAGCTGGAGGGGTGGTGCTGAAGCTCTCTTT.

V usage is TRBV9 and J usage is TRBJ2-5, with D tentatively TRBD1 (5 bases). The length of the CDR3 is 15 residues. The V end lost 0 bases, the J end lost 5 bases, and 14 bases lay between the germline ends. Germline loops: CDR1 SGDLS, CDR2 YYNGEE. CDR3 sequence (DNA): TGTGCCAGCAGCGTAGCTGGGCAGGGTCGGGAGACCCAGTACTTC. Residues: CASSVAGQGRETQYF.

The rearrangement uses TRBV7-2 and TRBJ2-5; a possible D gene is TRBD2 (5 bases). CDR1 and CDR2 (germline): SGHTA, FQGNSA. Trimming took 5 bases from V and 7 from J, leaving 20 bases between them. The length of the CDR3 is 15 residues. Here the CDR3 reads CASSQMGLNEGTQYF. DNA of the CDR3: TGTGCCAGCAGCCAGATGGGCCTTAATGAGGGGACCCAGTACTTC.

V usage is TRBV29-1 and J usage is TRBJ1-2; 8 nucleotides align to TRBD1. CDR1 and CDR2 (germline): SQVTM, ANQGSEA. J gave up 2 bases and V 3 bases, and 5 bases lay outside the gene matches. The length of the CDR3 is 14 residues. The CDR3 DNA sequence: TGCAGCGTTGACACAGGGGGAGTCAACTATGGCTACACCTTC. The encoded protein is CSVDTGGVNYGYTF.

This clonotype has a count of ten or more. This chain links TRBV20-1 with TRBJ2-7; possible D gene TRBD2, 6 bases. Looked up from germline, CDR1 is DFQATT and CDR2 is SNEGSKA (reference sequence). Between the trimmed V and J ends, which lost 6 bases and 2 bases, there was a span of 17 bases. The CDR3 is made up of 14 amino acids. The CDR3 here is CSAPTSLSPYEQYF. The CDR3 coding sequence is TGCAGTGCGCCTACTAGCTTATCACCCTACGAGCAGTACTTC.

This clonotype was counted many times. V is TRBV2 and J is TRBJ1-1, with D unclear. Germline CDR1 is SNHLY and CDR2 is FYNNEI. Trimming removed 4 bases at V and 8 bases at J, with 8 bases between. CDR3 size: 11 residues. The CDR3 region has the DNA TGTGCCAGCAGTGTTTACAGCGAAGCTTTCTTT. It codes for CASSVYSEAFF.

This chain links TRBV7-2 with TRBJ2-2; 9 nucleotides match TRBD2. The CDR3 has 16 amino acids. V lost 6 bases and J lost 0; bases outside the gene matches: 5. Germline V gene data show CDR1 as SGHTA and CDR2 as FQGNSA. The CDR3 DNA sequence: TGTGCCAGCAGTTGGAGACTAGCGGCGAACACCGGGGAGCTGTTTTTT. It translates to CASSWRLAANTGELFF.

This clonotype was picked up a small number of times. V and J are TRBV19 and TRBJ2-5; D might be TRBD1 or TRBD2, each matching 5 bases. The CDR3 length is 15 residues. Per germline, CDR1 LNHDA and CDR2 SQIVND (reference sequence). V was pared by 7 bases and J by 1 base, with 16 bases between. CDR3 amino acids: CASTKGRDPQETQYF. In nucleotides, the CDR3 is TGTGCCAGTACCAAAGGCCGGGACCCCCAAGAGACCCAGTACTTC.

This rearrangement joins TRBV10-3 to TRBJ1-5; a possible D gene is TRBD1 (5 bases). V was trimmed by 2 bases and J by 14 bases, leaving 16 bases between them. CDR3 length: 13 amino acids. CDR1 and CDR2 from the germline V gene are ENHRY and SYGVKD. The DNA of the CDR3 is TGTGCCATCAGTGAGCTCGAGGGACCCTACGAGCATTTT. It yields the protein CAISELEGPYEHF.

This clonotype was recorded many times. V usage is TRBV29-1 and J usage is TRBJ2-7, with 7 bases aligning to TRBD1. The V and J ends lost 6 bases and 1 base, in that order; junction bases with no gene match: 9. The CDR3 loop spans 14 amino acids. CDR1 SQVTM and CDR2 ANQGSEA come from the germline V gene. CDR3 sequence (DNA): TGCAGCGTCGCAACACCGGGACAGTCCTACGAGCAGTACTTC. Translating gives CSVATPGQSYEQYF.

This clonotype was seen a few times. The chain is built from TRBV4-1 and TRBJ2-7; TRBD1 agrees at 12 bases. V shed 1 base and J 6 bases; nucleotides not matched to a gene: 4. CDR1 is MGHRA and CDR2 is YSYEKL in the germline V gene. CDR3 size: 15 residues. The CDR3: CASSQVGTGGGEQYF. Written as DNA, the CDR3 is TGCGCCAGCAGCCAAGTAGGGACAGGGGGCGGCGAGCAGTACTTC.

With respect to this clonotype: This may come from a read error, since a much larger clone is one base off. This chain links TRBV2 with TRBJ2-6; D is unclear. Germline V gene data show CDR1 as SNHLY and CDR2 as FYNNEI. CDR3 size: 15 residues. The CDR3 DNA is TGTGCCAGCAGTGGCGTCTTCTCTAGGGCCAACGTCCTGACTTTC. It translates to CASSGVFSRANVLTF.

This clonotype has a handful of counts. The rearrangement uses TRBV4-3 and TRBJ2-5, with D tentatively TRBD1 or TRBD2 (5 bases each). Germline CDR1 LGHNA, CDR2 YSLEER. The germline V and J ends were trimmed by 6 bases and 0 bases, with 17 bases remaining between them. The CDR3 runs 16 residues. The CDR3 sequence is CASSPTRGRDQETQYF. The CDR3 nucleotides read TGCGCCAGCAGTCCGACCCGGGGACGAGACCAAGAGACCCAGTACTTC.

This clonotype occurred many times. The chain employs TRBV9 and TRBJ1-3, with D unresolved. Germline loops: CDR1 SGDLS, CDR2 YYNGEE. The CDR3 spans 16 residues. V was clipped by 0 bases and J by 0 bases, with 10 bases between them. This chain's CDR3 is CASSVGSDRSGNTIYF. The DNA for the CDR3 is TGTGCCAGCAGCGTAGGTTCCGACCGCTCTGGAAACACCATATATTTT.

Many counts were recorded for this clonotype. This rearrangement joins TRBV29-1 to TRBJ2-5; D is unresolved. Trimming removed 3 bases from V and 1 base from J, with 12 bases in between. This CDR3 contains 14 residues. Germline CDR1 is SQVTM and CDR2 is ANQGSEA. CDR3 amino acids: CSVEIDFSQETQYF. In DNA, the CDR3 is TGCAGCGTTGAGATAGACTTTTCCCAAGAGACCCAGTACTTC.

The J gene is TRBJ1-1, the V gene TRBV5-4; D is unresolved. The V gene lost 4 bases and the J gene lost 2 bases, with 12 bases spanning the gap. The CDR3 sequence is 14 residues long. Looked up from germline, CDR1 is SGHNT and CDR2 is YYREEE (reference sequence). The CDR3 region is CASSPRTDNTEAFF. The CDR3 coding sequence is TGTGCCAGCAGCCCGAGGACGGATAACACTGAAGCTTTCTTT.

This clonotype was observed at least ten times. This chain joins TRBV29-1 and TRBJ2-5; 15 bases fit TRBD2. Trimming at V came to 7 bases and at J to 7 bases, leaving 7 bases not matched to a gene. CDR1 SQVTM and CDR2 ANQGSEA come from the germline V gene. The CDR3 has 14 amino acids. The CDR3 spells CSGRTSGGVGTQYF. The CDR3 DNA sequence: TGCAGCGGCCGGACTAGCGGGGGGGTGGGGACCCAGTACTTC.

V and J are TRBV11-2 and TRBJ1-2, with 7 bases matching TRBD1. Germline V CDR1 and CDR2: SGHAT, FQNNGV. There are 15 residues in the CDR3. With V trimmed by 5 bases and J by 6 bases, 12 bases remained unmatched. CDR3 sequence reads: CASSTNTQGSNGYTF. As DNA, the CDR3 is TGTGCCAGCAGCACCAACACACAGGGGTCTAATGGCTACACCTTC.

In the case of this clonotype: A much bigger clone sits one base away, suggesting this may be a read error. The chain uses TRBV29-1 and TRBJ1-1, with D unclear. Germline CDR1 reads SQVTM; CDR2 reads ANQGSEA. The CDR3 extends over 14 amino acids. CDR3 residues: CGVAAEGTNTEAFF. CDR3 sequence (DNA): TGCGGCGTTGCGGCTGAAGGTACGAACACTGAAGCTTTCTTT.

With respect to this clonotype: Sequence at one end of the junction differs from germline and may be a read error. CDR3 amino acids: CASRKLGNAGEPFF. Here the CDR3 DNA reads TGTGCCAGCAGAAAATTGGGGAACGCCGGGGAGCCGTTTTTT. This chain links TRBV7-8 with TRBJ2-2, with D possibly TRBD2 on 5 matching bases. Germline CDR1 reads SGHVS; CDR2 reads FQNEAQ. This CDR3 has 14 residues.

A remark on this clonotype: Being one base from a much bigger clone, this may be a read error. The rearrangement links TRBV5-1 to TRBJ1-1; the D gene is possibly TRBD1 (5 bases). This CDR3 is built from 14 residues. Germline assignment: CDR1 SGHRS and CDR2 YFSETQ. CDR3 coding DNA: TGCTCCAGCAGCTTGGTTGCGGCAGGGATCGAAGCTTTCTTT. It translates to CSSSLVAAGIEAFF.

This clonotype has only a few counts. CDR3 sequence: CASNEGQVYTF. Here the CDR3 DNA reads TGTGCCAGCAATGAAGGCCAGGTCTACACCTTC. This chain joins TRBV28 and TRBJ1-2, with D unclear. There are 11 residues in the CDR3. Trimming stripped 7 bases from V and 10 bases from J, with 13 bases between. Germline CDR1 reads MDHEN; CDR2 reads SYDVKM.

This chain uses TRBV29-1 with TRBJ2-5, with D perhaps given as TRBD1 or TRBD2 (6 bases each). The CDR3 loop spans 15 amino acids. V shed 7 bases and J shed 1 base, with 19 bases lying between them. Germline CDR1 and CDR2: SQVTM and ANQGSEA. The CDR3, as DNA: TGCAGCGCCAGCAGCTGGGGGGCAGTCCAAGAGACCCAGTACTTC. Its translation: CSASSWGAVQETQYF.

This clonotype was picked up many times. This chain connects TRBV24-1 to TRBJ1-5; 7 bases line up with TRBD1. Germline V gene data show CDR1 as KGHDR and CDR2 as SFDVKD. With 1 base clipped from V and 2 bases from J, the junction kept 4 bases outside the gene matches. The CDR3 covers 16 residues. The CDR3 DNA follows: TGTGCCACCAGTGATTTCGACCAGGGGGGCAATCAGCCCCAGCATTTT. Translating gives CATSDFDQGGNQPQHF.

The V gene is TRBV25-1, the J gene TRBJ1-1; D remains unclear. CDR1 and CDR2 from the germline V gene are MGHDK and SYGVNS. This CDR3 has 14 residues. The ends were cut back, 4 bases at V and 2 bases at J, with 11 bases in the middle. Here the CDR3 reads CASSADVGNTEAFF. CDR3 nucleotides: TGTGCCAGCAGTGCAGATGTGGGAAACACTGAAGCTTTCTTT.

As DNA, the CDR3 is TGTGCCAGCAGCTTAGCAGGGGAAAACATTCAGTACTTC. Protein product: CASSLAGENIQYF. The genes are TRBV5-4 and TRBJ2-4; D possibly corresponds to TRBD1 (6 bases). Trimming cost V 2 bases and J 5 bases, with 8 bases left between them. Germline CDR1 and CDR2: SGHNT and YYREEE (reference sequence). CDR3 length: 13 amino acids.

The rearrangement links TRBV7-9 to TRBJ1-1; D gene uncertain. Per germline, CDR1 SEHNR and CDR2 FQNEAQ (reference sequence). The CDR3 has 14 residues. With 3 bases removed from V and 4 bases from J, the gap between germline ends came to 12 bases. Here the CDR3 reads CASSFGVSGTEAFF. In DNA form, the CDR3 reads TGTGCCAGCAGCTTCGGGGTATCGGGCACTGAAGCTTTCTTT.

This clonotype was counted ten times or more. This chain joins TRBV29-1 and TRBJ2-7; TRBD1 matches at 8 bases. The CDR3 consists of 14 residues. The germline V gene encodes CDR1 SQVTM and CDR2 ANQGSEA. After removal of 4 bases from V and 2 bases from J, the junction contained 7 bases not matched to a gene. CDR3 amino acids: CSVADRGGAYEQYF. DNA of the CDR3: TGCAGCGTTGCCGACAGGGGTGGCGCCTACGAGCAGTACTTC.

This chain uses TRBV7-2 with TRBJ2-7; D may correspond to TRBD1 or TRBD2 (5 bases each). Germline assignment: CDR1 SGHTA and CDR2 FQGNSA. V was shortened by 5 bases and J by 2 bases, with 16 bases between the two germline ends. The CDR3 is 15 amino acids. The CDR3 here is CASSQAGTAPYEQYF. CDR3 coding DNA: TGTGCCAGCAGCCAAGCCGGGACGGCCCCCTACGAGCAGTACTTC.

This clonotype was counted only a few times. The CDR3 DNA sequence: TGCAGTGCTAGTGCGGGAATGAACACTGAAGCTTTCTTT. It encodes CSASAGMNTEAFF. The rearrangement uses TRBV20-1 and TRBJ1-1; D call uncertain. This CDR3 has 13 amino acids. Trimming left V 3 bases short and J 0 bases short, with 8 bases between. CDR1 and CDR2 from the germline V gene are DFQATT and SNEGSKA (reference sequence).

The chain employs TRBV5-6 and TRBJ2-7; the match to TRBD1 covers 8 bases. Germline trimming cut 4 bases from V and 3 bases from J; bases unmatched to any gene: 3. The germline V gene has CDR1 SGHDT and CDR2 YYEEEE. This CDR3 is 13 amino acids long. CDR3 DNA: TGTGCCAGCAGCAATGACAGGGGCTACGAGCAGTACTTC. Protein: CASSNDRGYEQYF.

This clonotype has ten or more counts. This chain uses TRBV19 with TRBJ1-5; 7 bases align to TRBD1. Unmatched junction bases numbered 5, after V lost 10 bases and J lost 2 bases. CDR1 and CDR2 (germline): LNHDA, SQIVND (reference sequence). This CDR3 spans 13 amino acids. CDR3 DNA sequence: TGTGCCACCGGGGACAGCCGCAATCAGCCCCAGCATTTT. It translates to CATGDSRNQPQHF.